The 4 T cell receptor beta chains below were found in one sample sequenced in a study of blood T cell repertoires in COVID-19. The assay was immunoSEQ multiplex PCR, and TCRdb's table has in-frame clones only and misses some. The sample shows fewer than 500,000 clones, about 87% of them seen only once. The sequenced sample consisted of PBMCs or T cells enriched from blood (not recorded which). These receptors all come from a young man who had recovered from COVID-19.

In regard to this clone: Other DNA variants within this sample encode the same CDR3. The rearrangement uses TRBV9 and TRBJ2-3; 7 positions match TRBD2. The CDR3 sequence is 13 residues long. Germline CDR1 SGDLS, CDR2 YYNGEE. V lost 2 bases to trimming and J lost 4 bases; unmatched junction nucleotides: 1. CDR3 DNA: TGTGCCAGCAGCGTTGGGGGGGCAGATACGCAGTATTTT. This encodes CASSVGGADTQYF.

This clone was seen just once. V gene TRBV5-1 combines with J gene TRBJ2-7; D ambiguous. Germline V gene lookup returns CDR1 SGHRS and CDR2 YFSETQ. With 3 bases removed from V and 0 bases from J, the gap between germline ends came to 7 bases. The CDR3 runs to 13 residues. CDR3 in DNA: TGCGCCAGCAGCTCAGGAACCTCCTACGAGCAGTACTTC. It is translated as CASSSGTSYEQYF.

V gene TRBV7-6 combines with J gene TRBJ1-3; D possibly corresponds to TRBD1 (5 bases). The V gene's germline CDR1 is SGHVS and CDR2 FNYEAQ. The CDR3 consists of 17 residues. Between the trimmed V and J ends, which lost 6 bases and 1 base, there was a span of 19 bases. This CDR3 is CASSISPGLESGNTIYF. In nucleotides, the CDR3 is TGTGCCAGCAGTATCTCACCGGGACTCGAATCTGGAAACACCATATATTTT.

The chain is built from TRBV7-9 and TRBJ1-4; 11 bases are shared with TRBD1. CDR3 length: 16 residues. V shed 4 bases and J 7 bases; nucleotides not matched to a gene: 8. CDR1 SEHNR and CDR2 FQNEAQ come from the germline V gene (reference sequence). The CDR3 nucleotides are TGTGCCAGCAGCTCCGGGACAGGGGGGGTACTTGAAAAACTGTTTTTT. This translates into CASSSGTGGVLEKLFF.